The subject of this entry is one T cell receptor (beta chain). This table comes from immunoSEQ multiplex PCR, and its TCRdb copy is limited to in-frame clones, with some not included. The sample lists tens of thousands of clones, approximately 90% seen once, with under 2% in the top ten. Trimming removed 1 base from V and 5 bases from J; junction bases left unmatched: 8. Germline V gene lookup returns CDR1 KGHSH and CDR2 LQKENI. The CDR3 covers 16 residues. These data belong to a study of T cell changes during pregnancy in multiple sclerosis. The rearrangement uses TRBV18 and TRBJ2-3, with TRBD2 identical over 8 bases. This sequence was found in a female donor in good health, enrolled as a control in a pregnancy study. Sequencing was performed on peripheral blood, taken in the first trimester of pregnancy. In DNA, the CDR3 is TGTGCCAGCTCACCACTACCGGGGGGGCCGGAAGATACGCAGTATTTT. Protein product: CASSPLPGGPEDTQYF. Supplemented by reference TRBV18 and TRBJ2-3, the full variable domain reads NAGVMQNPRHLVRRRGQEARLRCSPMKGHSHVYWYRQLPEEGLKFMVYLQKENIIDESGMPKERFSAEFPKEGPSILRIQQVVRGDSAAYFCASSPLPGGPEDTQYFGPGTRLTVL.